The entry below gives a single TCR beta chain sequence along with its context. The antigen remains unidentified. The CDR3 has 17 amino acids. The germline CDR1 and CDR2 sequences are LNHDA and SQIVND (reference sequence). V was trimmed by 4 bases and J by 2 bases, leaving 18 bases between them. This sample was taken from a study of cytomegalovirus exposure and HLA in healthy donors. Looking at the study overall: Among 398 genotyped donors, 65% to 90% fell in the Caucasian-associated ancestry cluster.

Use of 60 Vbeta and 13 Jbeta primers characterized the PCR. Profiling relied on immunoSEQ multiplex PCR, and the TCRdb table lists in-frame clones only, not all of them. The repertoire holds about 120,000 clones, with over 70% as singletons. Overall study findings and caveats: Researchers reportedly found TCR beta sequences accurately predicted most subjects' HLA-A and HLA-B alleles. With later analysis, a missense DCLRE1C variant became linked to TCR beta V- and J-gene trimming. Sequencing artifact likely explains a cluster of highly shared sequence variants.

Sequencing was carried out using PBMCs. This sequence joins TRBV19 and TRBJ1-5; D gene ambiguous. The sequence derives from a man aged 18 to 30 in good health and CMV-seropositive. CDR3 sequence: CASSRREGLKGNQPQHF. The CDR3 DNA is TGTGCCAGTAGTAGGAGGGAAGGGTTAAAGGGCAATCAGCCCCAGCATTTT.